This T cell receptor (beta chain) was observed in a study of blood T cell repertoires in COVID-19. Study at large: There were acute and convalescent COVID-19 samples, and they came from the United States, Italy and Spain. The cDNA or gDNA used as material had been derived from T cells, B-cell-depleted T cells, or PBMCs.

Per the germline V gene, CDR1 is MNHEY and CDR2 is SVGAGI. The V segment lost 7 bases and the J segment 0 bases; nucleotides outside the gene matches: 5. This CDR3 is built from 15 residues. Profiling relied on immunoSEQ multiplex PCR, and the TCRdb table lists in-frame clones only, not all of them. Here the sample spans 280,000 or so clones, about 83% being singletons. The clonotype originates from a woman in her fifties or sixties who had recovered from COVID-19. Sequenced: peripheral blood. J is TRBJ2-3 and V is TRBV6-5; 9 bases agree with TRBD1. The CDR3 spells CASKGQGLSTDTQYF. The CDR3, as DNA: TGTGCCAGCAAGGGACAGGGTCTTAGCACAGATACGCAGTATTTT.